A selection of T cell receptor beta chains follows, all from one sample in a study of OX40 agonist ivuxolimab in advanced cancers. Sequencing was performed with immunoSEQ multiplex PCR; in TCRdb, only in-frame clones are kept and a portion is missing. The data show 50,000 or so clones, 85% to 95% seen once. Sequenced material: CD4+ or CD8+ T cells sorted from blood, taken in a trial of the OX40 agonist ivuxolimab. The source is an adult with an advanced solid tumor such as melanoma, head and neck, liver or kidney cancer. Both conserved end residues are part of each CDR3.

CASSFGPESNYGYTF | TRBJ1-2 | 15 | TRBV5-4
CASSYGRATEAFF | TRBJ1-1 | 13 | TRBV27
CASSIVQGSYEQYF | TRBJ2-7 | 14 | TRBV19
CASSASTGYQETQYF | TRBJ2-5 | 15 | TRBV7-6
CATSSYQGDYGYTF | TRBJ1-2 | 14 | TRBV15
CASSFVGTGLYYEQYF | TRBJ2-7 | 16 | TRBV28
CASGLPYEQYF | TRBJ2-7 | 11 | TRBV9
CASSEDQTNYGYTF | TRBJ1-2 | 14 | TRBV27
CASSLVSWQNYGYTF | TRBJ1-2 | 15 | TRBV7-9
CASSFAGGEFNQPQHF | TRBJ1-5 | 16 | TRBV27
CASSTASGRDEQYF | TRBJ2-7 | 14 | TRBV9
CASSSTTGTGNGEQYF | TRBJ2-7 | 16 | TRBV28
CASNLDSGRSNTGELFF | TRBJ2-2 | 17 | TRBV13
CASSASNGDRTDTQYF | TRBJ2-3 | 16 | TRBV27
CATSLTKTGQGGHEQYF | TRBJ2-7 | 17 | TRBV15
CASSYLGEQFF | TRBJ2-1 | 11 | TRBV6-5
CASSPRGQVSYEQYF | TRBJ2-7 | 15 | TRBV9
CASSFRGADNQPQHF | TRBJ1-5 | 15 | TRBV7-2
CASRGWREGVYNEQFF | TRBJ2-1 | 16 | TRBV7-9
CASSVGNTDTQYF | TRBJ2-3 | 13 | TRBV9
CASSTTIRDGKPTNEKLFF | TRBJ1-4 | 19 | TRBV19
CASSLPGGYEQYF | TRBJ2-7 | 13 | TRBV7-9
CASSRLMVDANTGELFF | TRBJ2-2 | 17 | TRBV27
CASSELQGIYEQYF | TRBJ2-7 | 14 | TRBV6-1
CASSHLPGTSGTEQYF | TRBJ2-7 | 16 | TRBV4-1
CASSQDPAGSPYEQYF | TRBJ2-7 | 16 | TRBV4-3
CASSLAGGIDGYTF | TRBJ1-2 | 14 | TRBV7-4
CASSLFTGWTEAFF | TRBJ1-1 | 14 | TRBV5-5
CASSEGSGPYNEQFF | TRBJ2-1 | 15 | TRBV25-1
CASSLLTRTEAFF | TRBJ1-1 | 13 | TRBV2
CASSSGLAGGPSLGNEQFF | TRBJ2-1 | 19 | TRBV7-9
CATSRDARGQPQHF | TRBJ1-5 | 14 | TRBV15
CASRLGQGGGYEQYF | TRBJ2-7 | 15 | TRBV2
CSVGGGTAHNEQFF | TRBJ2-1 | 14 | TRBV29-1
CASSVELGDTQYF | TRBJ2-3 | 13 | TRBV9
CATSRERESSYEQYF | TRBJ2-7 | 15 | TRBV15
CAITADKFFYNEQFF | TRBJ2-1 | 15 | TRBV10-3
CASSPRINMNTGELFF | TRBJ2-2 | 16 | TRBV27
CASSSGSSYNEQFF | TRBJ2-1 | 14 | TRBV28
CSFGGDYGYTF | TRBJ1-2 | 11 | TRBV29-1
CASAQDNEQFF | TRBJ2-1 | 11 | TRBV27